The clone carrying this T cell receptor (beta chain) was counted only a few times. V gave up 4 bases and J gave up 3 bases; unmatched junction bases: 7. CDR1 is SGHRS, CDR2 YFSETQ, per germline. The CDR3 runs to 15 residues. This sample was taken from a study of beta chain features in type 1 diabetes. Overall study: Examination of sorted cells across all samples involved more than 85,000,000 cells.

Naive, central memory, regulatory and stem cell-like memory cells within the CD4+ compartment were sorted using CD45RO/CCR7/CD25/CD127/CD95/CD27. Isolated RNA was reverse transcribed in full, so expressed TCRB transcripts were sequenced. Approximately 3.4 million reads, on average, came from each naive, central memory and regulatory T cell sample. The method was immunoSEQ multiplex PCR; TCRdb's version includes in-frame clones alone and lacks a portion of them. The data contain fewer than 550,000 clones, about an eighth of them singletons. The chain is built from TRBV5-1 and TRBJ2-7, with 10 bases lining up with TRBD2. The sequence derives from a woman aged 18-29 years in good health. What was sequenced was naive CD4+ T cells from blood. DNA of the CDR3: TGCGCCAGCAGCACTCTAGCGGGAGCTTACTACGAGCAGTACTTC. Encoded protein: CASSTLAGAYYEQYF.